Each of the 10 T cell receptor beta chains below was sequenced from the same sample in a study of blood T cell repertoires in COVID-19. The protocol was immunoSEQ multiplex PCR, while the TCRdb copy is restricted to in-frame clones and leaves out a portion. The sample holds about 130,000 clones, about four fifths seen once. The sample comprised PBMCs or T cells enriched from blood (not recorded which). The source is a man aged 25-40 years who had recovered from COVID-19.

V gene TRBV7-2 combines with J gene TRBJ1-6; possibly TRBD1 for D (6 bases). The CDR3 extends over 18 amino acids. The V and J ends lost 1 base and 13 bases respectively, with 26 bases between them. Germline loops: CDR1 SGHTA, CDR2 FQGNSA. CDR3 region: CASSLGWGTTPSRFPLHF. DNA of the CDR3: TGTGCCAGCAGCTTAGGGTGGGGGACAACCCCCTCCAGGTTTCCCCTCCACTTT.

With respect to this clone: Relative to the germline gene, one junction end is altered; a read error may explain this. This chain connects TRBV11-3 to TRBJ2-1, with TRBD1 as a possible D gene (5 bases). The germline gives CDR1 SGHNT, CDR2 YENEEA. CDR3 length: 12 residues. As DNA, the CDR3 is TGTGCCAGCAGCTTAGAAGGGGAATGGGTACTCTTC. This translates into CASSLEGEWVLF.

The V gene is TRBV30, the J gene TRBJ1-3; D possibly corresponds to TRBD1 (5 bases). Trimming left V 0 bases short and J 1 base short, with 7 bases between. The CDR3 length is 14 residues. Germline lookup yields CDR1 GTSNPN and CDR2 SVGIG (reference sequence). The CDR3 loop reads CAWSVGVSGNTIYF. The CDR3 region has the DNA TGTGCCTGGAGTGTAGGGGTTTCTGGAAACACCATATATTTT.

This chain links TRBV10-1 with TRBJ2-1; 8 bases align to TRBD1. V lost 5 bases to trimming and J lost 3 bases; unmatched junction nucleotides: 3. Germline CDR1 and CDR2: WNHNN and SYGVQD (reference sequence). The CDR3 consists of 14 residues. The CDR3 DNA follows: TGCGCCAGCAGTCCGGGACAGGACTACAATGAGCAGTTCTTC. Translated: CASSPGQDYNEQFF.

The chain has TRBV5-1 and TRBJ2-5, with 10 bases identical to TRBD2. The V gene end was trimmed by 5 bases and the J gene end by 2 bases; junction bases not matched to a gene: 6. This CDR3 contains 15 residues. Germline V CDR1 and CDR2: SGHRS, YFSETQ. The CDR3 DNA reads TGCGCCAGCAGGGTAGCGGGAGGAACACAAGAGACCCAGTACTTC. It specifies CASRVAGGTQETQYF.

This clone is large. The chain links TRBV10-2 to TRBJ1-2; D may be TRBD1 (5 bases). The length of the CDR3 is 13 residues. Germline CDR1 WSHSY, CDR2 SAAADI. Trimming removed 2 bases at V and 8 bases at J, with 12 bases between. CDR3 nucleotide sequence: TGCGCCAGCAGTGAGAGGTCCGGGGGAGGCTACACCTTC. Protein: CASSERSGGGYTF.

V usage is TRBV2 and J usage is TRBJ1-6, with D possibly being TRBD1 (6 bases). CDR3 size: 15 residues. V was trimmed by 6 bases and J by 7 bases, leaving 16 bases between them. Germline V gives CDR1 SNHLY, CDR2 FYNNEI. The CDR3 DNA sequence: TGTGCCAGCAGGCAAAGTTCGACAGGCAATTCACCCCTCCACTTT. Protein: CASRQSSTGNSPLHF.

The chain is built from TRBV19 and TRBJ1-5; 10 bases are shared with TRBD1. Germline-derived CDR1 and CDR2 are LNHDA and SQIVND (reference sequence). The CDR3 is made up of 15 amino acids. The trim removed 5 bases at V and 3 bases at J, leaving 4 bases unmatched. The CDR3 DNA follows: TGTGCCAGTAGTGCCCGACAGGGGGCCAATCAGCCCCAGCATTTT. Translating gives CASSARQGANQPQHF.

The chain carries TRBV6-4 and TRBJ2-1; 12 bases are shared with TRBD2. After removal of 8 bases from V and 2 bases from J, the junction contained 16 bases not matched to a gene. The CDR3 spans 19 residues. The germline gives CDR1 MRHNA, CDR2 SNTAGT. The CDR3 is CASLVGPGTSGHTYNEQFF. The CDR3 region has the DNA TGTGCCAGCCTCGTAGGGCCCGGGACTAGCGGGCACACCTACAATGAGCAGTTCTTC.

The chain carries TRBV6-5 and TRBJ1-5; TRBD1 matches at 9 bases. Germline V gene lookup returns CDR1 MNHEY and CDR2 SVGAGI. The CDR3 spans 15 residues. J was trimmed by 7 bases and V by 4 bases; bases with no gene match: 8. The CDR3 region has the DNA TGTGCCAGCAGTTCATTACAGGGGGCAGGACAGCCCCAGCATTTT. Encoded protein: CASSSLQGAGQPQHF.